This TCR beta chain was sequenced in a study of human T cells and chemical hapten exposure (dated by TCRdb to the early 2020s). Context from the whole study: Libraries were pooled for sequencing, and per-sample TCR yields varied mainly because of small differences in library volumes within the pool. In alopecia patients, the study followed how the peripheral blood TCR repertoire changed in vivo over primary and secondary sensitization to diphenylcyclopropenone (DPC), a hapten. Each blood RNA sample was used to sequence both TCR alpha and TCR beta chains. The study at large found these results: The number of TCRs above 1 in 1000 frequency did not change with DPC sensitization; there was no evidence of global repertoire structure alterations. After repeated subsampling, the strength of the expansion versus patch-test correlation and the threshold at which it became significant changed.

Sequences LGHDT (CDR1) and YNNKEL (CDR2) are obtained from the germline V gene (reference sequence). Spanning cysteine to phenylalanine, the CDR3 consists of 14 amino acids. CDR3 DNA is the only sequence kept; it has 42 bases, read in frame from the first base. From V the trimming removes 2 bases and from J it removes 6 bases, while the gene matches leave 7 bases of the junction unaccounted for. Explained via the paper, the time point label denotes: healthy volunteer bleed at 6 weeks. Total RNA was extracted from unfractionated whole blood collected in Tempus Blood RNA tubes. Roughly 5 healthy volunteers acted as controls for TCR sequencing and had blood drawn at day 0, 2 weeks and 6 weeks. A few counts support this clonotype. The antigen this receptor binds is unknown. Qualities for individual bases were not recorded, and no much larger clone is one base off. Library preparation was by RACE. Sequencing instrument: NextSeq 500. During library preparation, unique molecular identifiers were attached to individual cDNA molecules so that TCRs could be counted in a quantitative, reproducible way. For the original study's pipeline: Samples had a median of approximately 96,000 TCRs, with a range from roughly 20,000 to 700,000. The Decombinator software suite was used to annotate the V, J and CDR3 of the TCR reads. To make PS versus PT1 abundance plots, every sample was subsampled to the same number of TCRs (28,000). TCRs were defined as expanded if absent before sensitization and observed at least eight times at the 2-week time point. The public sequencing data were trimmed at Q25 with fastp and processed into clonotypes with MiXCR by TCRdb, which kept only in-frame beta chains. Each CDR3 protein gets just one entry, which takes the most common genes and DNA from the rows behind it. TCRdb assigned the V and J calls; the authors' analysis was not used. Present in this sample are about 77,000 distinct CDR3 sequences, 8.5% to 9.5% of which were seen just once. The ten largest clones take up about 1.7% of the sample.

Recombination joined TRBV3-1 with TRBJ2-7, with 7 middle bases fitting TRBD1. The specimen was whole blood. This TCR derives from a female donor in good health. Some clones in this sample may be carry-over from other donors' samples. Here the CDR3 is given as CASSQPGTDSEQYF. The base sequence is TGTGCCAGCAGCCAACCCGGGACAGACTCCGAGCAGTACTTC.